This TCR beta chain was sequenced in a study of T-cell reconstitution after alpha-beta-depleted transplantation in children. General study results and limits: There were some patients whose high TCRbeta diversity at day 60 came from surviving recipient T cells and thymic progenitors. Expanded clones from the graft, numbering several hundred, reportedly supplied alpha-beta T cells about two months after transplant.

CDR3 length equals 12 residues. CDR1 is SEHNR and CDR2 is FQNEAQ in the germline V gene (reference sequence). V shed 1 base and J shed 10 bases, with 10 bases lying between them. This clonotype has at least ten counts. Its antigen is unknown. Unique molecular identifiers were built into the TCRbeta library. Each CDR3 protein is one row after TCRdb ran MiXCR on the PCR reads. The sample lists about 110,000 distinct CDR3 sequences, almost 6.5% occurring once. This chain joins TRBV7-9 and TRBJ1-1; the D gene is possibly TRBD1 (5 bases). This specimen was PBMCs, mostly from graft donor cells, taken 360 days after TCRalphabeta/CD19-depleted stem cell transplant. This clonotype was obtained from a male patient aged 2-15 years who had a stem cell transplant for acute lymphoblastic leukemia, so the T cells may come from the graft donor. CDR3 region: CASSLGRGGAFF. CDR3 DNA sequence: TGTGCCAGCAGCTTAGGTCGGGGGGGAGCTTTCTTT.